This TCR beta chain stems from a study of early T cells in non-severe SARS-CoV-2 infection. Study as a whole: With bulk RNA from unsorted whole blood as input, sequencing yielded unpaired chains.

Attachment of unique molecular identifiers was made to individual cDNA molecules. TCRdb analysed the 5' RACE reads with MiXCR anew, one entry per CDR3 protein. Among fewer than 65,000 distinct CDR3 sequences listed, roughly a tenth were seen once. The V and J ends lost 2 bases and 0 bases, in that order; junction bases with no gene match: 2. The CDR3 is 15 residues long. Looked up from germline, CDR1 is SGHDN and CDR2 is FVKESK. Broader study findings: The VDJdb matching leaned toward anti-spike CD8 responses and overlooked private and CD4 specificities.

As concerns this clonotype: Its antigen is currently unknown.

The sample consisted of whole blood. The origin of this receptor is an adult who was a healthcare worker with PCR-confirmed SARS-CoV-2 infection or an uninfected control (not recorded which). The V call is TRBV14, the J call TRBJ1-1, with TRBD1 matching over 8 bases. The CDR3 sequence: CASSQLTGVNTEAFF. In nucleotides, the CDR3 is TGTGCCAGCAGCCAACTGACAGGGGTGAACACTGAAGCTTTCTTT.